The table lists the clone carrying this T cell receptor (beta chain) with a few counts. As to time point: patch test 1, 2 weeks after DPC sensitization. Treatment specified: therapeutic diphenylcyclopropenone sensitization with weekly scalp DPC. TCRdb independently ran MiXCR on the RACE reads; one entry per CDR3 protein. The sample lists 180,000 or so distinct CDR3 sequences, about 14% occurring once. The CDR3 contains 16 residues. The V end was cut by 6 bases, the J end by 3 bases, with 21 bases between. Germline V gene lookup returns CDR1 MDHEN and CDR2 SYDVKM. These data are taken from a study of human T cells and chemical hapten exposure.

The source was whole blood, collected in connection with sensitization to the hapten diphenylcyclopropenone (DPC). The V gene is TRBV28, the J gene TRBJ2-7; D is perhaps TRBD2 (6 bases). The TCR was taken from a young woman with alopecia areata. Some clones in this sample may be carry-over from other donors' samples. The CDR3 sequence is CASRRDSTGANYEQYF. The CDR3 bases are TGTGCCAGCAGGCGGGACTCAACCGGGGCAAACTACGAGCAGTACTTC.